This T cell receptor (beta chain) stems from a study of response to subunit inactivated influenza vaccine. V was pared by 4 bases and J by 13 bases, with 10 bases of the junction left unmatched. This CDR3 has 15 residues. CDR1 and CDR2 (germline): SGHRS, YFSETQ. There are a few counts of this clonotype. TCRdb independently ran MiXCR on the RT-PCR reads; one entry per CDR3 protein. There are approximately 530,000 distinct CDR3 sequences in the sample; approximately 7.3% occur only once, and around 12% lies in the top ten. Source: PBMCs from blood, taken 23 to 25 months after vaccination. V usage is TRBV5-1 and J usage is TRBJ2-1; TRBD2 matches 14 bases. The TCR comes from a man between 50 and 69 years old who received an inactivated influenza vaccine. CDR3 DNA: TGCGCCAGCAGCCTCGGGGGACTAGCGGGAGTAGGTCAGTTCTTC. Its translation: CASSLGGLAGVGQFF.